This entry lists 32 T cell receptor beta chains sequenced from one sample in a study of blood T cell repertoires in COVID-19. Assay: immunoSEQ multiplex PCR; the TCRdb copy retains only in-frame clones and omits some. The sample holds approximately 250,000 clones, 86% seen once. Sample: peripheral blood. The receptors come from a woman aged 70-85 years with COVID-19, enrolled during active disease.

This clone was seen a few times. The rearrangement links TRBV9 to TRBJ2-2, with D perhaps matching TRBD2 (5 bases). Germline V gene data show CDR1 as SGDLS and CDR2 as YYNGEE. The V end lost 6 bases, the J end lost 5 bases, and 14 bases lay between the germline ends. The CDR3 spans 14 residues. CDR3 DNA: TGTGCCAGCACCGAGAAGGGAGCGACCGGGGAGCTGTTTTTT. This gives the protein CASTEKGATGELFF.

This clone was counted many times. The CDR3 is CASSPPGQGISGANVLTF. The CDR3, as DNA: TGTGCCAGCTCACCACCGGGACAGGGCATTTCTGGGGCCAACGTCCTGACTTTC. V gene TRBV18 combines with J gene TRBJ2-6; 9 bases match TRBD1. Germline values: CDR1 KGHSH, CDR2 LQKENI. J gave up 1 base and V 0 bases, and 4 bases lay outside the gene matches. The CDR3 is 18 residues long.

This clone occurred a few times. The chain's CDR3 is CASSRRLVAYEQYF. The CDR3 bases are TGTGCCAGCAGCCGAAGACTAGTCGCCTACGAGCAGTACTTC. The chain joins TRBV6-5 to TRBJ2-7, with D tentatively TRBD2 (6 bases). Germline values: CDR1 MNHEY, CDR2 SVGAGI. The CDR3 has 14 residues. V was pared by 6 bases and J by 2 bases, with 14 bases between.

This clone was found once. The rearrangement links TRBV27 to TRBJ1-2; the D is unclear. The CDR3 totals 13 residues. The germline CDR1 and CDR2 sequences are MNHEY and SMNVEV (reference sequence). Trimming removed 5 bases from V and 4 bases from J, with 11 bases in between. CDR3 sequence reads: CASSLRESYGYTF. CDR3 sequence (DNA): TGTGCCAGCAGTCTGAGGGAGTCCTATGGCTACACCTTC.

V is TRBV23-1 and J is TRBJ1-5; possible D gene TRBD1, 6 bases. TRBV23-1 is an ORF, with its function uncertain. Between the trimmed V and J ends, which lost 2 bases and 6 bases, there was a span of 8 bases. The CDR3 length is 13 residues. The CDR3 bases are TGCGCCAGCAGTCAACCAGGGGCTCAGCCCCAGCATTTT. Translation: CASSQPGAQPQHF.

The chain employs TRBV19 and TRBJ1-2, with D unclear. In germline, CDR1 is LNHDA, CDR2 SQIVND (reference sequence). V lost 3 bases and J 4 bases, leaving 9 bases between the germline ends. The CDR3 sequence is 13 residues long. CDR3 amino acids: CASSIGLSYGYTF. The CDR3 bases are TGTGCCAGTAGTATTGGACTCAGCTATGGCTACACCTTC.

The chain employs TRBV30 and TRBJ2-1; possibly TRBD2 for D (7 bases). CDR1 and CDR2 from the germline V gene are GTSNPN and SVGIG (reference sequence). V dropped 1 base and J dropped 10 bases, with 11 bases sitting between them. The CDR3 extends over 12 amino acids. Written as DNA, the CDR3 is TGTGCCTGGAGTGCGGAGGGGGGGGAGCAGTTCTTC. Its translation is CAWSAEGGEQFF.

The chain carries TRBV5-6 and TRBJ1-4; D may be TRBD1 (5 bases). This CDR3 is 14 amino acids long. Germline CDR1 reads SGHDT; CDR2 reads YYEEEE. V dropped 4 bases and J dropped 13 bases, with 20 bases sitting between them. The CDR3 region is CASSPGEGAFTLFF. The DNA of the CDR3 is TGTGCCAGCAGCCCGGGGGAGGGAGCTTTTACACTGTTTTTT.

The chain joins TRBV5-6 to TRBJ2-5, with TRBD2 as a possible D gene (5 bases). The CDR3 has 13 residues. Germline-derived CDR1 and CDR2 are SGHDT and YYEEEE. V was pared by 4 bases and J by 4 bases, with 11 bases between. The CDR3 spells CASSIGILETQYF. The CDR3 nucleotides read TGTGCCAGCAGCATCGGGATTCTAGAGACCCAGTACTTC.

This chain uses TRBV5-4 with TRBJ1-2; perhaps TRBD1 as D (6 bases). Germline-derived CDR1 and CDR2 are SGHNT and YYREEE (reference sequence). The CDR3 length is 15 residues. V lost 3 bases, J lost 5 bases, and 17 bases lay in between. The CDR3 region is CASSYPGRGRYGYTF. CDR3 coding DNA: TGTGCCAGCAGCTATCCGGGGAGGGGGAGGTATGGCTACACCTTC.

This clone has at least ten counts. The chain carries TRBV10-1 and TRBJ1-6, with D uncertain. The V end was cut by 2 bases, the J end by 7 bases, with 9 bases between. The CDR3 loop spans 14 amino acids. Germline assignment: CDR1 WNHNN and CDR2 SYGVQD (reference sequence). The CDR3 reads CASSEAVRNSPLHF. The CDR3 DNA sequence: TGCGCCAGCAGTGAGGCAGTGCGGAATTCACCCCTCCACTTT.

The gene calls are TRBV6-5 and TRBJ2-7, with 7 bases aligning to TRBD2. The CDR3 runs to 14 residues. Unmatched junction bases numbered 4, after V lost 0 bases and J lost 5 bases. In germline, CDR1 is MNHEY, CDR2 SVGAGI. CDR3 nucleotide sequence: TGTGCCAGCAGTTACTCGAGGGGAGGGGACGAGCAGTACTTC. It yields the protein CASSYSRGGDEQYF.

This chain joins TRBV9 and TRBJ2-3, with 10 nucleotides matching TRBD2. V was pared by 4 bases and J by 5 bases, with 13 bases of the junction left unmatched. CDR1 SGDLS and CDR2 YYNGEE come from the germline V gene. The CDR3 totals 17 residues. The CDR3 nucleotides are TGTGCCAGCAGCCCCCGGGGAGAGCGGGGGGGCGGAGATACGCAGTATTTT. Protein product: CASSPRGERGGGDTQYF.

The rearrangement joins TRBV28 to TRBJ1-2; D is uncertain. Looked up from germline, CDR1 is MDHEN and CDR2 is SYDVKM. Trimming removed 6 bases from V and 2 bases from J, with 7 bases in between. The CDR3 is 12 amino acids. CDR3 residues: CASRTTNYGYTF. Here the CDR3 DNA reads TGTGCCAGCAGGACAACGAACTATGGCTACACCTTC.

The rearrangement uses TRBV2 and TRBJ2-1; 13 bases are a match to TRBD2. Germline assignment: CDR1 SNHLY and CDR2 FYNNEI. The CDR3 covers 16 residues. V shed 6 bases and J 8 bases; nucleotides not matched to a gene: 10. The CDR3 bases are TGTGCCAGCAGACTCACTAGCGGGGGGGCCTCGCATGAGCAGTTCTTC. It specifies CASRLTSGGASHEQFF.

The chain links TRBV6-5 to TRBJ2-7; the match to TRBD2 covers 9 bases. CDR1 MNHEY and CDR2 SVGAGI come from the germline V gene. This CDR3 has 14 amino acids. V was clipped by 0 bases and J by 5 bases; unmatched bases: 2. The CDR3 loop reads CASSYSGTSNEQYF. Here the CDR3 DNA reads TGTGCCAGCAGTTACTCTGGGACTAGCAACGAGCAGTACTTC.

The gene calls are TRBV23-1 and TRBJ2-7; possibly TRBD2 for D (6 bases). TRBV23-1 is classed as an ORF, of uncertain function. V lost 4 bases to trimming and J lost 5 bases, with 15 bases between them. The CDR3 totals 14 residues. The CDR3 nucleotides read TGCGCCAGCAGTCGCCCGAGGGAGGTTGACGAGCAGTACTTC. It yields the protein CASSRPREVDEQYF.

The chain combines TRBV7-9 with TRBJ2-7; 8 nucleotides align to TRBD1. Germline CDR1 SEHNR, CDR2 FQNEAQ (reference sequence). Unmatched junction bases numbered 4, after V lost 3 bases and J lost 6 bases. The CDR3 has 13 amino acids. CDR3 sequence reads: CASSFAGTGEQYF. In nucleotides, the CDR3 is TGTGCCAGCAGCTTCGCCGGGACAGGCGAGCAGTACTTC.

The J gene is TRBJ1-2, the V gene TRBV14; 10 nucleotides align to TRBD1. This CDR3 spans 14 amino acids. V trimming: 0 bases; J trimming: 8 bases; junction bases outside the gene matches: 3. Looked up from germline, CDR1 is SGHDN and CDR2 is FVKESK. CDR3 sequence reads: CASSQDGQGGGYTF. The DNA of the CDR3 is TGTGCCAGCAGCCAAGACGGACAGGGGGGCGGCTACACCTTC.

This clone has just a few counts. The chain links TRBV18 to TRBJ1-5; perhaps TRBD1 as D (6 bases). Trimming shortened V by 2 bases and J by 1 base, and 15 bases separated the two germline ends. This CDR3 contains 17 residues. CDR1 and CDR2 from the germline V gene are KGHSH and LQKENI. The CDR3: CASSPGPWTASNQPQHF. The CDR3 DNA is TGTGCCAGCTCACCAGGACCTTGGACAGCAAGCAATCAGCCCCAGCATTTT.

The chain employs TRBV24-1 and TRBJ2-1; 10 positions match TRBD1. CDR1 and CDR2 (germline): KGHDR, SFDVKD. The junction had 3 bases not matched to a gene; V was cut back by 3 bases and J by 11 bases. The CDR3 loop spans 13 amino acids. Written as DNA, the CDR3 is TGTGCCACCAGTGATCCGGACAGGGGGAAGCAGTTCTTC. This codes for CATSDPDRGKQFF.

The gene calls are TRBV5-6 and TRBJ2-7, with 10 positions matching TRBD1. Germline-derived CDR1 and CDR2 are SGHDT and YYEEEE. This CDR3 spans 14 amino acids. With 5 bases clipped from V and 6 bases from J, the junction kept 8 bases outside the gene matches. The CDR3 nucleotides read TGTGCCAGCAGTAAAGGGACAGGGGCCGGCGAGCAGTACTTC. Its protein is CASSKGTGAGEQYF.

V is TRBV6-1 and J is TRBJ2-7; 11 bases are a match to TRBD1. The CDR3 contains 16 residues. The germline V gene has CDR1 MNHNS and CDR2 SASEGT. Trimming cost V 4 bases and J 6 bases; bases outside gene matches: 11. CDR3 protein: CASSGQHGTGGSEQYF. DNA for the CDR3: TGTGCCAGCAGTGGGCAACACGGGACAGGGGGTAGCGAGCAGTACTTC.

This clone was found once. This chain connects TRBV9 to TRBJ2-4, with D unresolved. Germline loops: CDR1 SGDLS, CDR2 YYNGEE. The V gene lost 8 bases and the J gene lost 10 bases, with 13 bases spanning the gap. The CDR3 extends over 11 amino acids. CDR3 sequence: CASQIVRIQYF. In nucleotides, the CDR3 is TGTGCCAGTCAAATCGTGAGGATTCAGTACTTC. The full variable domain, with the rest looked up from reference TRBV9 and TRBJ2-4, is DSGVTQTPKHLITATGQRVTLRCSPRSGDLSVYWYQQSLDQGLQFLIQYYNGEERAKGNILERFSAQQFPDLHSELNLSSLELGDSALYFCASQIVRIQYFGAGTRLSVL.

The chain has TRBV15 and TRBJ1-1, with a weak D call TRBD1 (5 bases). V dropped 0 bases and J dropped 7 bases, with 12 bases sitting between them. The germline CDR1 and CDR2 sequences are LNHNV and YYDKDF (reference sequence). This CDR3 region has 14 residues. The CDR3 DNA is TGTGCCACCAGCAGAGATGCGGCAGGGATTGAAGCTTTCTTT. It codes for CATSRDAAGIEAFF.

CDR3 nucleotides: TGCGCCAGCAGGGGGACAGGGAAGGTCGCTGGGGCCAACGTCCTGACTTTC. Translated: CASRGTGKVAGANVLTF. The rearrangement uses TRBV23-1 and TRBJ2-6; the match to TRBD1 covers 9 bases. Being an ORF, TRBV23-1 has a function that is uncertain. CDR3 length: 17 residues. The trim removed 6 bases at V and 2 bases at J, leaving 8 bases unmatched.

The gene calls are TRBV7-8 and TRBJ2-4, with 7 bases aligning to TRBD1. CDR1 and CDR2 (germline): SGHVS, FQNEAQ. The CDR3 runs to 14 residues. J gave up 4 bases and V 5 bases, and 5 bases lay outside the gene matches. The CDR3 region has the DNA TGTGCCAGCAGCCCCCTGGACAGGAAAAACATTCAGTACTTC. Amino acid sequence: CASSPLDRKNIQYF.

This sequence joins TRBV12-3 or TRBV12-4 and TRBJ2-3, with D unresolved. The V and J ends lost 6 bases and 12 bases respectively, with 16 bases between them. The CDR3 runs to 12 residues. The CDR3 DNA reads TGTGCCAGCAGCCAGGTTGAAGGCAGACAGTATTTT. This encodes CASSQVEGRQYF.

The rearrangement links TRBV12-3 or TRBV12-4 to TRBJ1-2, with a weak D call TRBD1 (5 bases). This CDR3 contains 13 residues. V was shortened by 4 bases and J by 6 bases, with 12 bases between the two germline ends. The CDR3 nucleotides are TGTGCCAGCAGTTACGACAGCCTTGATGGCTACACCTTC. Translation: CASSYDSLDGYTF.

The V and J genes are TRBV6-2 or TRBV6-3 and TRBJ1-5; D is uncertain. CDR3 length equals 17 residues. Germline CDR1 reads MNHEY; CDR2 reads SVGEGT. The V and J ends lost 2 bases and 4 bases respectively, with 18 bases between them. The CDR3 DNA sequence: TGTGCCAGCAGTTACGGAGCGGGCAGATTCTTTAATCAGCCCCAGCATTTT. Residues: CASSYGAGRFFNQPQHF.

The V gene is TRBV29-1, the J gene TRBJ2-1; D possibly corresponds to TRBD1 (6 bases). With 0 bases removed from V and 0 bases from J, the gap between germline ends came to 12 bases. This CDR3 region has 16 residues. From germline, CDR1 is SQVTM and CDR2 ANQGSEA. The CDR3 DNA reads as TGCAGCGTTGAAGAATTAAGGGACACCTCCTACAATGAGCAGTTCTTC. It translates to CSVEELRDTSYNEQFF.

Remarks on this clone: The sample has other DNA sequences that encode this CDR3 too. This chain joins TRBV30 and TRBJ1-2; no clear D. V dropped 1 base and J dropped 2 bases, with 5 bases sitting between them. This CDR3 is 12 amino acids long. Looked up from germline, CDR1 is GTSNPN and CDR2 is SVGIG (reference sequence). As DNA, the CDR3 is TGTGCCTGGAGTGGCGGGAACTATGGCTACACCTTC. It yields the protein CAWSGGNYGYTF.